These 15 T cell receptor beta chains came from one sample sequenced in a study of blood T cell repertoires in COVID-19. Here immunoSEQ multiplex PCR was the method, and the copy in TCRdb shows in-frame clones only, minus some. The table records 150,000 to 200,000 clones, around 72% of them present only once. Sequenced: peripheral blood. These receptors all stem from a woman older than 75 with acute or convalescent COVID-19.

The V and J genes are TRBV6-2 or TRBV6-3 and TRBJ2-1; 9 positions match TRBD2. Germline CDR1 reads MNHEY; CDR2 reads SVGEGT. The CDR3 extends over 14 amino acids. J was trimmed by 7 bases and V by 6 bases; bases with no gene match: 7. CDR3 in DNA: TGTGCCAGCAGCTATATAGCGGGAGTAAATGAGCAGTTCTTC. Protein sequence: CASSYIAGVNEQFF.

This clone was seen only once. The gene calls are TRBV7-2 and TRBJ1-1; 8 positions agree with TRBD1. CDR3 length: 16 amino acids. The germline gives CDR1 SGHTA, CDR2 FQGNSA. J lost 3 bases, V lost 5 bases, and 11 bases had no gene match. The CDR3 DNA follows: TGTGCCAGCAGCCCCGGACAGGGAATTAGCGACACTGAAGCTTTCTTT. The encoded protein is CASSPGQGISDTEAFF.

V gene TRBV2 combines with J gene TRBJ1-1; 7 nucleotides agree with TRBD1. This CDR3 region has 15 residues. The V segment lost 8 bases and the J segment 10 bases; nucleotides outside the gene matches: 19. The germline CDR1 and CDR2 sequences are SNHLY and FYNNEI. CDR3 DNA: TGTGCCAGCCTATCAGGGGGAGGAGGAACTTTAGGAGCTTTCTTT. Its protein product is CASLSGGGGTLGAFF.

This chain joins TRBV18 and TRBJ1-2, with 7 bases aligning to TRBD1. CDR3 length equals 13 residues. V gave up 6 bases and J gave up 8 bases; unmatched junction bases: 9. Germline V lookup: CDR1 KGHSH, CDR2 LQKENI. This chain's CDR3 is CASSHGTEGGYTF. CDR3 nucleotide sequence: TGTGCCAGCTCTCACGGGACAGAAGGAGGCTACACCTTC.

The V and J genes are TRBV5-1 and TRBJ2-7, with 12 positions matching TRBD1. The CDR3 covers 14 residues. Germline CDR1 SGHRS, CDR2 YFSETQ. Trimming at V came to 4 bases and at J to 7 bases, leaving 6 bases not matched to a gene. CDR3 DNA sequence: TGCGCCAGCAGCACCGGGACAGGGGGCGGAGAGCAGTACTTC. Translation gives CASSTGTGGGEQYF.

CDR3 in amino acids: CATSPGDRVHEQYF. CDR3 coding DNA: TGTGCCACCAGCCCCGGGGACAGGGTCCACGAGCAGTACTTC. V and J are TRBV24-1 and TRBJ2-7, with 9 bases fitting TRBD1. This CDR3 is built from 14 residues. CDR1 is KGHDR and CDR2 is SFDVKD in the germline V gene. V gave up 7 bases and J gave up 5 bases; unmatched junction bases: 8.

The chain employs TRBV7-2 and TRBJ1-5; 7 bases line up with TRBD1. Germline V gene sequence: CDR1 SGHTA, CDR2 FQGNSA. The CDR3 runs 16 residues. The V and J ends lost 0 bases and 4 bases, in that order; junction bases with no gene match: 6. CDR3 DNA: TGTGCCAGCAGCTTAGCTTCCGGGACAGCAAATCAGCCCCAGCATTTT. The encoded protein is CASSLASGTANQPQHF.

CDR3 protein: CASSVPGQGYNEQFF. DNA for the CDR3: TGTGCCAGCAGCGTTCCGGGACAGGGATACAATGAGCAGTTCTTC. The J gene is TRBJ2-1, the V gene TRBV28; 9 bases match TRBD1. The junction had 7 bases not matched to a gene; V was cut back by 6 bases and J by 4 bases. The CDR3 runs 15 residues. Germline V lookup: CDR1 MDHEN, CDR2 SYDVKM.

CDR3 coding DNA: TGTGCCAGCAGCTTAGGGGGACAGGTTAAAGAGACCCAGTACTTC. As protein: CASSLGGQVKETQYF. The rearrangement uses TRBV7-2 and TRBJ2-5; the match to TRBD1 covers 8 bases. With V trimmed by 1 base and J by 3 bases, 4 bases remained unmatched. The CDR3 consists of 15 residues. In germline, CDR1 is SGHTA, CDR2 FQGNSA.

V and J are TRBV7-2 and TRBJ1-3; no firm D call. V gave up 6 bases and J gave up 0 bases, with 9 bases separating them. The CDR3 covers 14 residues. In germline, CDR1 is SGHTA, CDR2 FQGNSA. The CDR3 DNA sequence: TGTGCCAGCAGTCCAGAGGTCTCTGGAAACACCATATATTTT. As protein: CASSPEVSGNTIYF. The full variable domain, rest sourced from reference TRBV7-2 and TRBJ1-3, is GAGVSQSPSNKVTEKGKDVELRCDPISGHTALYWYRQSLGQGLEFLIYFQGNSAPDKSGLPSDRFSAERTGGSVSTLTIQRTQQEDSAVYLCASSPEVSGNTIYFGEGSWLTVV.

The chain combines TRBV28 with TRBJ2-1, with D possibly being TRBD2 (7 bases). V shed 6 bases and J shed 2 bases, with 14 bases lying between them. CDR1 is MDHEN and CDR2 is SYDVKM in the germline V gene. The CDR3 runs to 15 residues. In DNA form, the CDR3 reads TGTGCCAGCAGCTCGGGGGGCTTAACCTACAATGAGCAGTTCTTC. Amino acid sequence: CASSSGGLTYNEQFF.

The CDR3 is CAWSSGGNEQFF. The CDR3 nucleotides read TGTGCCTGGAGTTCGGGGGGGAATGAGCAGTTCTTC. The chain combines TRBV30 with TRBJ2-1, with 8 bases fitting TRBD2. The CDR3 is made up of 12 amino acids. From germline, CDR1 is GTSNPN and CDR2 SVGIG (reference sequence). Losses at the gene ends were 2 bases for V and 7 bases for J; bases not matched to a gene: 1.

This rearrangement joins TRBV7-2 to TRBJ2-1; 10 nucleotides align to TRBD2. Trimming cost V 8 bases and J 2 bases; bases outside gene matches: 12. CDR3 length: 17 amino acids. Germline-derived CDR1 and CDR2 are SGHTA and FQGNSA. In DNA, the CDR3 is TGTGCCAGCCGATTAACCCCCGGGACTAGCGCCTACAATGAGCAGTTCTTC. Its protein is CASRLTPGTSAYNEQFF.

CDR3 nucleotides: TGTGCCAGCAGCCCCGGGCGGGGCGGCACTGAAGCTTTCTTT. This sequence encodes CASSPGRGGTEAFF. The chain is built from TRBV28 and TRBJ1-1, with D maybe TRBD1 (5 bases). There are 14 residues in the CDR3. Germline V gene lookup returns CDR1 MDHEN and CDR2 SYDVKM. The V and J ends lost 6 bases and 4 bases respectively, with 15 bases between them. Combining the CDR3 with reference TRBV28 and TRBJ1-1 gives the whole variable domain DVKVTQSSRYLVKRTGEKVFLECVQDMDHENMFWYRQDPGLGLRLIYFSYDVKMKEKGDIPEGYSVSREKKERFSLILESASTNQTSMYLCASSPGRGGTEAFFGQGTRLTVV.

The V and J genes are TRBV12-3 or TRBV12-4 and TRBJ1-4, with D unclear. The CDR3 length is 12 residues. With 6 bases removed from V and 8 bases from J, the gap between germline ends came to 10 bases. Here the CDR3 DNA reads TGTGCCAGCAGCCACCGAGCGGAAAAACTGTTTTTT. This translates into CASSHRAEKLFF.